This is a list of T cell receptor beta chains from one sample in a study of cytomegalovirus exposure and HLA in healthy donors. The assay was immunoSEQ multiplex PCR, and TCRdb's table has in-frame clones only and misses some. The table has 270,000 or so clones, 80% to 95% seen once. Specimen: PBMCs. All receptors derive from a girl between 2 and 10 years old in good health and CMV-seronegative. The CDR3 runs from the conserved cysteine through the conserved F or W. Each record gives: D gene, V gene, clone size, J gene, CDR3 DNA, CDR3 protein. The D gene is left open where the match is weak. Clone size is given for some rows only: seen once, a few or many times, or a class if the clone is expanded.

>.|TRBV30|.|TRBJ2-3
TGTGCCTGGAGCCCAGGCACAGATACGCAGTATTTT
CAWSPGTDTQYF
>.|TRBV2|.|TRBJ1-2
TGTGCCAGCATCGGGGGGGTCTATAGCTACACCTTC
CASIGGVYSYTF
>.|TRBV2|.|TRBJ1-1
TGTGCCAGCAGTCTGGGCCAGAACACTGAAGCTTTCTTT
CASSLGQNTEAFF
>TRBD1|TRBV11-2|.|TRBJ1-1
TGTGCCAGCAGCTCCCTAAGGGACAGGGGAGCTTTCTTT
CASSSLRDRGAFF
>.|TRBV10-3|.|TRBJ2-7
TGTGCCATCAGTGAGGGGAGCTCCTACGAGCAGTACTTC
CAISEGSSYEQYF
>.|TRBV2|.|TRBJ2-2
TGTGCCAGCAGTGGTACGAACACCGGGGAGCTGTTTTTT
CASSGTNTGELFF
>.|TRBV2|.|TRBJ1-5
TGTGCCTCGCAGGCATCCGTGAATCAGCCCCAGCATTTT
CASQASVNQPQHF
>TRBD2|TRBV6-1|.|TRBJ2-1
TGTGCCAGCAGTGAAGTCCCCAGGGTAGCGGGGGACAATGAGCAGTTCTTC
CASSEVPRVAGDNEQFF
>.|TRBV6-4|.|TRBJ2-1
TGTGCCAGCAGTGACTCTGGCGGGGGCGATGAGCAGTTCTTC
CASSDSGGGDEQFF
>TRBD1|TRBV28|once|TRBJ1-5
TGTGCCAGCCCCCCGTCCAGGGGGCTAGGCAATCAGCCCCAGCATTTT
CASPPSRGLGNQPQHF
>TRBD2|TRBV4-1|.|TRBJ2-1
TGCGCCAGCAGCCTCCAGGCGGGAGGGCCCTACAATGAGCAGTTCTTC
CASSLQAGGPYNEQFF
>TRBD1|TRBV5-4|.|TRBJ2-7
TGTGCCAGCAGCTTAGACAGGGGGCAATACGAGCAGTACTTC
CASSLDRGQYEQYF
>TRBD1|TRBV5-4|.|TRBJ1-5
TGTGCCAGCAGCCGCGACAGGGAAGATCAGCCCCAGCATTTT
CASSRDREDQPQHF
>.|TRBV27|.|TRBJ1-3
TGTGCCAGCAGTTCCAGGGGTTCTGGAAACACCATATATTTT
CASSSRGSGNTIYF
>.|TRBV10-1|.|TRBJ2-3
TGCGCCGCCTCTCCATCAGGGACAGATACGCAGTATTTT
CAASPSGTDTQYF
>TRBD2|TRBV6-1|.|TRBJ2-3
TGTGCCAGCAGTGAATATCCTAGCGGGAGTGGATCAGATACGCAGTATTTT
CASSEYPSGSGSDTQYF
>.|TRBV9|.|TRBJ2-3
TGTGCCAGCGACCGCACGGGACAGGGCCCGGGAGGGATCACAGATACGCAGTATTTT
CASDRTGQGPGGITDTQYF
>TRBD1|TRBV6-5|.|TRBJ1-1
TGTGCCAGCAGTAGGGGACAGGGGACTTTTAGAGCTTTCTTT
CASSRGQGTFRAFF
>TRBD1|TRBV5-5|once|TRBJ2-7
TGTGCCAGCAGCTCCCGGGACAGGGCCGTCGACGAGCAGTACTTC
CASSSRDRAVDEQYF
>TRBD1|TRBV5-4|.|TRBJ1-4
TGTGCCAGCAGCGCGGGACAGGTGGCAACTAATGAAAAACTGTTTTTT
CASSAGQVATNEKLFF
>.|TRBV28|once|TRBJ1-2
TGTGCCAGCAGTGTAAACAGTGGCTACACCTTC
CASSVNSGYTF
>.|TRBV11-2|.|TRBJ2-3
TGTGCCAGCAGCTTAGCAAGGGGACTCGGCACAGATACGCAGTATTTT
CASSLARGLGTDTQYF
>TRBD2|TRBV4-1|.|TRBJ2-5
TGCGCCAGCAGCCAAGGGAGACTAGCAGGGGAGACCCAGTACTTC
CASSQGRLAGETQYF
>.|TRBV5-4|.|TRBJ1-1
TGTGCCAGCAGCCTCAGACAGAACACTGAAGCTTTCTTT
CASSLRQNTEAFF
>.|TRBV7-8|.|TRBJ2-2
TGTGCCAGCAGCTTAGTGGGCGGGATTAACACCGGGGAGCTGTTTTTT
CASSLVGGINTGELFF
>TRBD2|TRBV7-9|once|TRBJ2-1
TGTGCCAGCAGCCCGACTAGCGGGAGGTTCAATGAGCAGTTCTTC
CASSPTSGRFNEQFF
>.|TRBV28|few|TRBJ2-7
TGTGCCAGCACCGGGGGTTTCAATGCCTTCGACGAGCAGTACTTC
CASTGGFNAFDEQYF
>.|TRBV5-8|once|TRBJ2-7
TGTGCCAGCAGCTTGGGCGGGCCGGCCTACGAGCAGTACTTC
CASSLGGPAYEQYF